This T cell receptor (beta chain) was captured by sequencing in a study of cytomegalovirus exposure and HLA in healthy donors. Note on this clone: What it recognizes is unknown.

Study outcomes and limitations: Using a false discovery rate of 0.05, a later analysis showed that 16,951 TCR beta sequences were associated with HLA alleles. Sequencing probably produced one cluster of sequence variants that were highly shared.

The PCR ran on 60 Vbeta and 13 Jbeta primers. Sequenced by immunoSEQ multiplex PCR; TCRdb stores in-frame clones only, minus some. This sample carries under 150,000 clones, about 84% of them seen once, and the ten largest clones take approximately 2.5%. The CDR3 runs 13 residues. From germline, CDR1 is LNHDA and CDR2 SQIVND (reference sequence). V dropped 4 bases and J dropped 5 bases, with 12 bases sitting between them. J is TRBJ2-7 and V is TRBV19; D is possibly TRBD2 (5 bases). The sequence was obtained from a man between 45 and 60 years old in good health and CMV-seronegative. Material: PBMCs. This CDR3 is CASSTRTGNEQYF. DNA of the CDR3: TGTGCCAGTAGTACGCGGACCGGGAACGAGCAGTACTTC.